This is a list of T cell receptor beta chains from one sample in a study of immune characterization of retroperitoneal liposarcoma. TCRdb re-analysed the PCR reads in MiXCR, keeping a single row per CDR3 protein. The sample records thousands of distinct CDR3 sequences, around half being singletons. Sequencing was carried out using tumor tissue. The receptors come from a female donor with retroperitoneal liposarcoma. Each CDR3 is given with its conserved first and last residue. D genes are given only for firm matches. Size is omitted from some rows. Given values are once, few, many or a class for expanded clones.

CDR3	DNA	D	V	J	size
CASSYQAGVPQYF	TGTGCCAGCAGTTATCAGGCGGGAGTACCGCAGTATTTT	TRBD2	TRBV6-1	TRBJ2-3	-
CASSGAGGWNEQFF	TGCGCCAGCAGTGGCGCGGGAGGGTGGAATGAGCAGTTCTTC	TRBD2	TRBV10-1	TRBJ2-1	-
CASSTSGRGETQYF	TGTGCCAGCAGCACAAGCGGGAGAGGAGAGACCCAGTACTTC	TRBD2	TRBV7-8	TRBJ2-5	large
CASSPQTGFGNEQFF	TGTGCCAGCAGCCCCCAGACAGGGTTCGGCAATGAGCAGTTCTTC	TRBD1	TRBV11-1	TRBJ2-1	-
CASSRDRELDEQFF	TGCGCCAGCAGCCGGGACAGGGAGTTGGATGAGCAGTTCTTC	TRBD1	TRBV5-1	TRBJ2-1	-
CASSWDRTGLYNEQFF	TGTGCCAGCAGTTGGGACAGGACAGGTCTATACAATGAGCAGTTCTTC	TRBD1	TRBV6-1	TRBJ2-1	-
CASSPGGGILQETQFF	TGTGCCAGCAGCCCGGGAGGGGGGATACTCCAAGAGACCCAGTTCTTC	TRBD2	TRBV7-6	TRBJ2-1	-
CASSYDRNAGNTIYF	TGTGCCAGCAGTTACGACAGGAATGCTGGAAACACCATATATTTT	-	TRBV6-6	TRBJ1-3	large
CASSLIKQFPVSYNEQFF	TGTGCCAGCAGCTTAATCAAACAGTTTCCAGTCTCCTACAATGAGCAGTTCTTC	-	TRBV7-2	TRBJ2-1	large
CASSYGTGVHNEQFF	TGTGCCAGCAGTTACGGGACAGGGGTCCACAATGAGCAGTTCTTC	TRBD1	TRBV6-6	TRBJ2-1	-
CASSEDPGSGNEQFF	TGTGCCAGCAGTGAAGATCCGGGAAGCGGGAATGAGCAGTTCTTC	-	TRBV6-1	TRBJ2-1	-
CASSLAAGSPYEQYF	TGTGCCAGCAGCTTAGCAGCGGGATCTCCCTACGAGCAGTACTTC	TRBD2	TRBV11-3	TRBJ2-7	few
CASSNFDITQETQYF	TGTGCCAGCAGCAATTTTGACATAACCCAAGAGACCCAGTACTTC	-	TRBV6-8	TRBJ2-5	-
CASSTQGGSKHNEQFF	TGTGCCAGCAGCACCCAAGGGGGGAGCAAGCACAATGAGCAGTTCTTC	-	TRBV7-2	TRBJ2-1	-
CASSEGLAGPYNEQYF	TGTGCCAGCAGTGAAGGCCTAGCGGGACCGTACAATGAGCAGTACTTC	TRBD2	TRBV6-1	TRBJ2-5	-
CASSLTGGSTDTQYF	TGTGCCAGCAGCTTAACGGGGGGGAGCACAGATACGCAGTATTTT	TRBD2	TRBV7-3	TRBJ2-3	-
CASGVTGQAPEQFF	TGTGCCAGCGGAGTGACAGGACAGGCGCCTGAGCAGTTCTTC	TRBD1	TRBV12-3/TRBV12-4	TRBJ2-1	-
CASSLLGGGEQYF	TGTGCCAGCAGCTTACTAGGAGGGGGCGAGCAGTACTTC	-	TRBV7-2	TRBJ2-7	-
CASSPRSGANVLTF	TGTGCCAGCAGCCCCCGCTCTGGGGCCAACGTCCTGACTTTC	-	TRBV11-3	TRBJ2-6	-